This section outlines one T cell receptor beta chain sequence together with its context. Germline CDR1 is MDHEN and CDR2 is SYDVKM. V shed 5 bases and J 8 bases; nucleotides not matched to a gene: 9. The CDR3 length is 15 residues. Clones were read by immunoSEQ multiplex PCR, and TCRdb kept only the in-frame ones, dropping some. This sample has around 2.5 million clones; over 85% occur once, and the top ten carry 0.36%. This specimen belongs to a study of shared clonotypes between healthy human individuals. The receptor was isolated from a man aged 18 to 29 in good health. Some clones in this sample may be carry-over from other donors' samples. V and J are TRBV28 and TRBJ2-1, with 10 positions matching TRBD1. Sequencing was done on a sample of naive CD4+ T cells from PBMCs. The subset was: CD45RA+ positively selected. DNA for the CDR3: TGTGCCAGCAGTCCCTGGACAGGGGGGATGGATGAGCAGTTCTTC. Translating gives CASSPWTGGMDEQFF.